This is a list of T cell receptor beta chains from one sample in a study of cytomegalovirus exposure and HLA in healthy donors. Repertoires were generated with immunoSEQ multiplex PCR, while TCRdb's copy carries only in-frame clones and drops some. This sample has 200,000 or so clones, with 80% to 90% found just once. Sequenced input: PBMCs. These receptors came from a woman aged 25 to 39 in good health and CMV-seropositive. Each CDR3 is given with its conserved first and last residue. The D gene is left open where the match is weak. Size tells how often a clone was seen (once, few, many) or the class of an expanded clone, and some rows leave it out.

D gene,clone size,V gene,J gene,CDR3 DNA,CDR3 protein
NA,NA,TRBV11-3,TRBJ2-7,TGTGCCAGCAGCATAGAGAGGGGGGGTCAGCAGTACTTC,CASSIERGGQQYF
NA,NA,TRBV14,TRBJ1-4,TGTGCCAGCAGCCAGAGGGGGGGAGAAAAACTGTTTTTT,CASSQRGGEKLFF
TRBD1,few,TRBV7-3,TRBJ1-2,TGTGCCAGCAGTGACAGGGCTAACTATGGCTACACCTTC,CASSDRANYGYTF
NA,NA,TRBV7-9,TRBJ2-1,TGTGCCAGCAGCTTTGGCCTTCGTTTGAATGAGCAGTTCTTC,CASSFGLRLNEQFF
NA,NA,TRBV7-3,TRBJ2-3,TGTGCCAGCAGCCCGGCCGTCGGGGATACGCAGTATTTT,CASSPAVGDTQYF
NA,NA,TRBV7-9,TRBJ2-1,TGTGCCAGCAGCTTATCCGGTAATGAGCAGTTCTTC,CASSLSGNEQFF
NA,NA,TRBV20-1,TRBJ1-4,TGCAGTGCTAGAGGTGGACATACGACGTTTTTT,CSARGGHTTFF
TRBD1,NA,TRBV29-1,TRBJ2-7,TGCAGCGTTGGGCAGGGGGCGAGACTCGAGCAGTACTTC,CSVGQGARLEQYF
TRBD1,NA,TRBV28,TRBJ2-1,TGTGCCAGCAGTTCGGGACAGGGGAGATCTGAGCAGTTCTTC,CASSSGQGRSEQFF
NA,NA,TRBV28,TRBJ1-2,TGTGCCAGCAGCCCCCCAAGTTGGACAACTAACTATGGCTACACCTTC,CASSPPSWTTNYGYTF
TRBD1,NA,TRBV29-1,TRBJ2-3,TGCAGCGCAAGAATTCTACAAACAGGGGAGCCCACAGATACGCAGTATTTT,CSARILQTGEPTDTQYF
NA,NA,TRBV30,TRBJ2-7,TGTGCCTGGAGTGTTAGCGGTCCCTACGAGCAGTACTTC,CAWSVSGPYEQYF
NA,NA,TRBV18,TRBJ1-5,TGTGCCAGCTCTCCCCAGTCGGGGGTAAGGCAGCCCCAGCATTTT,CASSPQSGVRQPQHF
NA,few,TRBV7-2,TRBJ1-2,TGTGCCAGCAGCTTAGCAGGGGACTATGGCTACACCTTC,CASSLAGDYGYTF
NA,NA,TRBV5-1,TRBJ2-7,TGCGCCAGCAGTTCGCAGGGTTATCCCTACGAGCAGTACTTC,CASSSQGYPYEQYF
TRBD2,NA,TRBV5-1,TRBJ2-7,TGCGCCAGCAGCTTGGGTGTTCGGGAGGGCCAGGACGAGCAGTACTTC,CASSLGVREGQDEQYF
NA,once,TRBV9,TRBJ1-5,TGTGCCAGCAGCGCCGACGGGGGCAATCAGCCCCAGCATTTT,CASSADGGNQPQHF
TRBD1,once,TRBV6-6,TRBJ1-2,TGTGCCAGCCACACAGGGGGCTGGGGCTATGGCTACACCTTC,CASHTGGWGYGYTF
TRBD1,few,TRBV7-9,TRBJ1-5,TGTGCCAGCAGCCACGGCTCAGGGGGTAGCAATCAGCCCCAGCATTTT,CASSHGSGGSNQPQHF
TRBD2,NA,TRBV19,TRBJ2-3,TGTGCCAGTAGTATAGGTACTAGCGGGAGCTCGCAGTATTTT,CASSIGTSGSSQYF
NA,NA,TRBV2,TRBJ1-1,TGTGCCAGCAGAACGGACAGCTCCGCTTTCTTT,CASRTDSSAFF
NA,NA,TRBV7-2,TRBJ2-7,TGTGCCAGCAGCTTAATGAGGGTTGGTTCCTACGAGCAGTACTTC,CASSLMRVGSYEQYF
NA,few,TRBV29-1,TRBJ2-7,TGCAGCGTTGAATGGGACTCGGGGTCAGCCTACGAGCAGTACTTC,CSVEWDSGSAYEQYF
TRBD1,once,TRBV5-1,TRBJ2-7,TGCGCCAGCAGCCTTTCCGGGGCGGGACAGGGGGCTATTCAGCAGTACTTC,CASSLSGAGQGAIQQYF
TRBD1,NA,TRBV18,TRBJ2-3,TGTGCCAGCTCACCCTCGGACAGGGGGCCTTATTTT,CASSPSDRGPYF
NA,few,TRBV9,TRBJ2-1,TGTGCCAGCAGCGTAGTTTCGAGCAATGAGCAGTTCTTC,CASSVVSSNEQFF
NA,once,TRBV30,TRBJ1-2,TGTGCCTGGAGTGTATCACTGGGCGCTTCGGGCTACACCTTC,CAWSVSLGASGYTF
NA,NA,TRBV7-6,TRBJ2-5,TGTGCCAGCAGCCCAACAGGGCCTGGGAGAAGAGAGACCCAGTACTTC,CASSPTGPGRRETQYF
NA,once,TRBV5-6,TRBJ1-2,TGTGCCAGCGCCCTGGAGAGGGTCTATGGCTACACCTTC,CASALERVYGYTF
NA,few,TRBV29-1,TRBJ1-1,TGCAGCGTTGAACAGGCAGTCTTGAACACTGAAGCTTTCTTT,CSVEQAVLNTEAFF
TRBD2,once,TRBV2,TRBJ2-1,TGTGCCAGCAGTGGAGGGACTAGCGGGAGAGGCGATGAGCAGTTCTTC,CASSGGTSGRGDEQFF
TRBD2,once,TRBV28,TRBJ2-7,TGTGCCAGCAGTTTTACGGGAGGCCGAAACGAGCAGTACTTC,CASSFTGGRNEQYF
NA,NA,TRBV25-1,TRBJ1-2,TGTGCCAGCAGTCAGGAGTGGGGATCGGGAGGCTACACCTTC,CASSQEWGSGGYTF
NA,NA,TRBV5-1,TRBJ2-7,TGCGCCAGCAGCCGGGACGTTAGCGGATACGAGCAGTACTTC,CASSRDVSGYEQYF
TRBD1,NA,TRBV29-1,TRBJ2-7,TGCAGCGTCGGGACAGGGGCACCTTACGAGCAGTACTTC,CSVGTGAPYEQYF
NA,NA,TRBV4-1,TRBJ1-2,TGCGCCAGCAGCCAAGATATCGACATCCCTAACTATGGCTACACCTTC,CASSQDIDIPNYGYTF
NA,NA,TRBV18,TRBJ2-6,TGTGCCAGCCTCCTGGACTTCCCCTCTGGGGCCAACGTCCTGACTTTC,CASLLDFPSGANVLTF
NA,few,TRBV7-2,TRBJ2-1,TGTGCCAGCAGCTTACGCGGGGTCAATGAGCAGTTCTTC,CASSLRGVNEQFF
NA,few,TRBV5-1,TRBJ2-5,TGCGCCAGCAGCTTGGGGCAGGGCCAAGAGACCCAGTACTTC,CASSLGQGQETQYF
NA,NA,TRBV10-1,TRBJ2-1,TGCGCCAGCAGAAAAGTAGGACAGCAACTTTGCAATGAGCAGTTCTTC,CASRKVGQQLCNEQFF
TRBD1,NA,TRBV18,TRBJ2-2,TGTGCCAGCTCGGAGGACAGGGGCACGACCGGGGAGCTGTTTTTT,CASSEDRGTTGELFF
TRBD1,NA,TRBV29-1,TRBJ1-4,TGCAGCGTTACCATGGACAGGGGGTCAGAAAAACTGTTTTTT,CSVTMDRGSEKLFF
TRBD2,NA,TRBV11-2,TRBJ2-3,TGTGCCAGCAGCTTAAGCGCGGGAGCGGGGACAGATACGCAGTATTTT,CASSLSAGAGTDTQYF
NA,NA,TRBV5-6,TRBJ2-5,TGTGCCAGCAGAGCAGGGTCGGCAGAGACCCAGTACTTC,CASRAGSAETQYF
NA,NA,TRBV7-9,TRBJ2-1,TGTGCCAGCGGGTCTAGGCAGCTGGAGGGTTACAATGAGCAGTTCTTC,CASGSRQLEGYNEQFF
TRBD2,NA,TRBV2,TRBJ2-6,TGTGCCAGCAGTGTCCACTTAGCGGGAGGTGGGGCCAACGTCCTGACTTTC,CASSVHLAGGGANVLTF
NA,NA,TRBV7-2,TRBJ2-7,TGTGCCAGCAGCTTATCGATTGGGCATTCTGGCGAGCAGTACTTC,CASSLSIGHSGEQYF
TRBD2,NA,TRBV29-1,TRBJ2-3,TGCAGCGTCTGGGTTAGCGGGAGGGCAGATACGCAGTATTTT,CSVWVSGRADTQYF
TRBD2,NA,TRBV27,TRBJ2-3,TGTGCCAGCAGTTTATTTTGGCGGGAGGTCACAGATACGCAGTATTTT,CASSLFWREVTDTQYF
TRBD2,NA,TRBV12-5,TRBJ2-5,TGTGCTAGTGGTTTTACGCTAGCGGGAGAAGAGACCCAGTACTTC,CASGFTLAGEETQYF
TRBD1,NA,TRBV6-5,TRBJ1-1,TGTGCCAGCAGCCGGGACAGGGCCCAGAACACTGAAGCTTTCTTT,CASSRDRAQNTEAFF
TRBD2,NA,TRBV30,TRBJ2-7,TGTGCCTCTGACACGGGGACTAGCCTAGGTGAGCAGTACTTC,CASDTGTSLGEQYF
NA,NA,TRBV6-1,TRBJ2-1,TGTGCCAGCAGTGCGACAGGTTCCTACAATGAGCAGTTCTTC,CASSATGSYNEQFF
TRBD1,NA,TRBV6-1,TRBJ1-5,TGTGCCAGCAGTTTAACAGGGGTGGGGAGACAGCCCCAGCATTTT,CASSLTGVGRQPQHF